This TCR beta chain was sequenced in a study of blood T cell repertoires in COVID-19. Per the authors' pipeline: Nucleated cell counts were estimated from reference gene primer amplification. Measured with immunoSEQ multiplex PCR; TCRdb has only the in-frame clones, and not every one. The DNA was the basis for D and trimming; V, J and clone size are from that table. The sample has under 75,000 clones; 75% to 85% are singletons. This CDR3 has 15 residues. With 3 bases removed from V and 0 bases from J, the gap between germline ends came to 11 bases. CDR1 and CDR2 (germline): MNHNS, SASEGT. The material sequenced was peripheral blood. This rearrangement joins TRBV6-1 to TRBJ1-1; no reliable D call. This clonotype was sampled from a man between 65 and 79 years old who had recovered from COVID-19. CDR3 sequence reads: CASSDLHRLNTEAFF. The CDR3 nucleotides read TGTGCCAGCAGTGATCTCCACAGATTGAACACTGAAGCTTTCTTT.